Listed below are T cell receptor beta chains from one sample, sequenced in a study of T cells after yellow fever vaccination. Each CDR3 protein gets one entry after TCRdb re-called the 5' RACE reads with MiXCR. The sample includes 100,000 to 150,000 distinct CDR3 sequences, approximately 9% of them seen just once. Specimen: CD8+ T cells sorted from PBMCs, collected on the day of the yellow fever booster vaccination. Source of these receptors: a man younger than 30 who received the YFV17D yellow fever vaccine. CDR3s include the opening cysteine and the closing phenylalanine or tryptophan. The order of the fields is V gene, D gene, clone size, J gene, CDR3 DNA, CDR3 protein. D genes are given only for firm matches. The size of a clone is reported for some rows only, either as once, few or many, or as a class for expanded clones.

V: TRBV5-1
D: TRBD2
size: few
J: TRBJ2-1
DNA: TGCGCCAGCAGCGTACGACTAGCGGGGGGATTTGCTGAGCAGTTCTTC
CDR3: CASSVRLAGGFAEQFF

V: TRBV9
D: -
size: -
J: TRBJ1-3
DNA: TGTGCCAGCAGCCCCCTGACAGACACTGGAAACACCATATATTTT
CDR3: CASSPLTDTGNTIYF

V: TRBV20-1
D: TRBD2
size: few
J: TRBJ2-1
DNA: TGCAGTGCTCCGGGACTAGCGGCTTTCAATGAGCAGTTCTTC
CDR3: CSAPGLAAFNEQFF

V: TRBV27
D: -
size: many
J: TRBJ2-1
DNA: TGTGCCAGCAGTTTATCCCCCTACAATGAGCAGTTCTTC
CDR3: CASSLSPYNEQFF

V: TRBV12-3/TRBV12-4
D: -
size: -
J: TRBJ2-1
DNA: TGTGCCAGCAGTTTAGTGGGGGCGGCCTACAATGAGCAGTTCTTC
CDR3: CASSLVGAAYNEQFF

V: TRBV4-3
D: -
size: many
J: TRBJ2-3
DNA: TGCGCCAGCAGCCAAGTCTTCAGTGGTAACTCAGATACGCAGTATTTT
CDR3: CASSQVFSGNSDTQYF

V: TRBV12-3/TRBV12-4
D: -
size: many
J: TRBJ1-5
DNA: TGTGCCAGCAGCCTGGGGGGCGGGATGATGCCCCAGCATTTT
CDR3: CASSLGGGMMPQHF

V: TRBV4-2
D: -
size: few
J: TRBJ1-1
DNA: TGTGCCAGCAGCCAAGAGTTTCCAGAGACAGAGAACACTGAAGCTTTCTTT
CDR3: CASSQEFPETENTEAFF

V: TRBV6-6
D: TRBD1
size: few
J: TRBJ2-7
DNA: TGTGCCAGCAGAACAGGGGAGAACGAGCAGTACTTC
CDR3: CASRTGENEQYF

V: TRBV27
D: -
size: many
J: TRBJ1-2
DNA: TGTGCCAGCAGTTTTGGGGGGAAAGTTGGTGGCTACACCTTC
CDR3: CASSFGGKVGGYTF

V: TRBV4-1
D: -
size: -
J: TRBJ1-2
DNA: TGCGCCAGCAGCGGACAGCTCTATGGCTACACCTTC
CDR3: CASSGQLYGYTF

V: TRBV4-2
D: -
size: few
J: TRBJ1-1
DNA: TGTGCCAGCAGCCAAGAGAACAGGGACTACACTGAAGCTTTCTTT
CDR3: CASSQENRDYTEAFF

V: TRBV7-9
D: -
size: -
J: TRBJ2-4
DNA: TGTGCCAGCAGCTTAGATTATCGGGGAGTCTACTTC
CDR3: CASSLDYRGVYF

V: TRBV4-1
D: -
size: -
J: TRBJ1-5
DNA: TGCGCCAGCAGGGCGAGGGTTGGCAATCAGCCCCAGCATTTT
CDR3: CASRARVGNQPQHF

V: TRBV24-1
D: TRBD1
size: few
J: TRBJ2-1
DNA: TGTGCCACCAGTGATCTCCGGGACAGAAACAATGAGCAGTTCTTC
CDR3: CATSDLRDRNNEQFF

V: TRBV28
D: -
size: many
J: TRBJ2-1
DNA: TGTGCCAGCAGTTTTTGGGACAATGAGCAGTTCTTC
CDR3: CASSFWDNEQFF

V: TRBV28
D: -
size: many
J: TRBJ1-5
DNA: TGTGCCAGCAGTTTGATTAGGGATCAGCCCCAGCATTTT
CDR3: CASSLIRDQPQHF

V: TRBV7-9
D: TRBD1
size: -
J: TRBJ2-5
DNA: TGTGCCAGCAGCTCCCAGATCCCGGACAGGAAGGAGACCCAGTACTTC
CDR3: CASSSQIPDRKETQYF

V: TRBV7-6
D: TRBD1
size: -
J: TRBJ2-7
DNA: TGTGCCAGCAGCCACCTCACCACAGGGGATACCTACGAGCAGTACTTC
CDR3: CASSHLTTGDTYEQYF

V: TRBV9
D: -
size: many
J: TRBJ2-3
DNA: TGTGCCAGCAGCGTAGACGGGGGCCTGGTGGATACGCAGTATTTT
CDR3: CASSVDGGLVDTQYF

V: TRBV20-1
D: -
size: many
J: TRBJ1-1
DNA: TGCAGTGCTTCTCCGGGTAACAGACCGAACACTGAAGCTTTCTTT
CDR3: CSASPGNRPNTEAFF

V: TRBV12-3/TRBV12-4
D: -
size: few
J: TRBJ2-7
DNA: TGTGCCAGCAGCACTCCGGGACACAGCTACGAGCAGTACTTC
CDR3: CASSTPGHSYEQYF

V: TRBV12-3/TRBV12-4
D: -
size: few
J: TRBJ2-1
DNA: TGTGCCAGCAGTCGGGTCGACAATGAGCAGTTCTTC
CDR3: CASSRVDNEQFF

V: TRBV24-1
D: -
size: -
J: TRBJ1-1
DNA: TGTGCCACCAGTGCTAACGCCGTCGGGTTTGGCACTGAAGCTTTCTTT
CDR3: CATSANAVGFGTEAFF

V: TRBV19
D: TRBD1
size: -
J: TRBJ2-7
DNA: TGTGCCAGTAGTAGTTGGACAGGGTTCGAGCAGTACTTC
CDR3: CASSSWTGFEQYF

V: TRBV5-1
D: -
size: -
J: TRBJ1-4
DNA: TGCGCCAGCAGCTTTTTTGGCCAGATTAATGAAAAACTGTTTTTT
CDR3: CASSFFGQINEKLFF

V: TRBV20-1
D: -
size: few
J: TRBJ2-7
DNA: TGCAGTGCCCGAGGCCACAACTCCTACGAGCAGTACTTC
CDR3: CSARGHNSYEQYF

V: TRBV5-1
D: -
size: few
J: TRBJ1-1
DNA: TGCGCCAGCAGGCTTGGTGGGGAGAACACTGAAGCTTTCTTT
CDR3: CASRLGGENTEAFF

V: TRBV12-3/TRBV12-4
D: -
size: many
J: TRBJ2-2
DNA: TGTGCCAGCACGAATACTGGAGGTGCTACCGGGGAGCTGTTTTTT
CDR3: CASTNTGGATGELFF

V: TRBV4-1
D: TRBD1
size: -
J: TRBJ2-7
DNA: TGCGCCAGCAGCCAGGATTCCGGGACAGGGGGCTACGAGCAGTACTTC
CDR3: CASSQDSGTGGYEQYF

V: TRBV19
D: -
size: many
J: TRBJ2-1
DNA: TGTGCCAGTAGTATGGTAGGGGATCCCAATACGAATGAGCAGTTCTTC
CDR3: CASSMVGDPNTNEQFF

V: TRBV3-1
D: -
size: few
J: TRBJ2-7
DNA: TGTGCCAGCAGCCAATATGTCTACGAGCAGTACTTC
CDR3: CASSQYVYEQYF

V: TRBV12-3/TRBV12-4
D: -
size: many
J: TRBJ1-6
DNA: TGTGCCAGCAGTTTTTGGGGAAGTTCACCCCTCCACTTT
CDR3: CASSFWGSSPLHF

V: TRBV4-3
D: -
size: many
J: TRBJ2-5
DNA: TGCGCCAGCAGCTATCTACAGGGATTCAAAGAGACCCAGTACTTC
CDR3: CASSYLQGFKETQYF

V: TRBV4-1
D: -
size: -
J: TRBJ2-2
DNA: TGCGCCAGCAGCCAACGTCGCGGGGCCGGGGAGCTGTTTTTT
CDR3: CASSQRRGAGELFF

V: TRBV30
D: TRBD1
size: -
J: TRBJ2-5
DNA: TGTGCCTGGAGTACGGGACAGACAGAGGAGACCCAGTACTTC
CDR3: CAWSTGQTEETQYF

V: TRBV6-5
D: -
size: few
J: TRBJ2-2
DNA: TGTGCCAGCAGTTACTCCCGGCTCGGGGAGCTGTTTTTT
CDR3: CASSYSRLGELFF

V: TRBV7-2
D: -
size: many
J: TRBJ1-1
DNA: TGTGCCAGCTCTCTAGGGAGACGGGCCACTGAAGCTTTCTTT
CDR3: CASSLGRRATEAFF

V: TRBV7-2
D: -
size: many
J: TRBJ1-2
DNA: TGTGCCAGCAGCTTGGGCGACTATGGCTACACCTTC
CDR3: CASSLGDYGYTF

V: TRBV5-1
D: -
size: few
J: TRBJ2-1
DNA: TGCGCCAGCAGCTCCGAGGAGGGCCCCTACAATGAGCAGTTCTTC
CDR3: CASSSEEGPYNEQFF

V: TRBV4-1
D: TRBD1
size: -
J: TRBJ2-5
DNA: TGCGCCAGCAGCCAAGGCAGGACAGGGATCCAAGAGACCCAGTACTTC
CDR3: CASSQGRTGIQETQYF

V: TRBV30
D: -
size: few
J: TRBJ2-7
DNA: TGTGCCTGGAGTGATCCCTACGAGCAGTACTTC
CDR3: CAWSDPYEQYF

V: TRBV20-1
D: TRBD1
size: many
J: TRBJ2-7
DNA: TGCAGTGCCAGGGACAGGGGTTACGAGCAGTACTTC
CDR3: CSARDRGYEQYF

V: TRBV9
D: -
size: few
J: TRBJ2-1
DNA: TGTGCCAGCAGCCCCCGGACAGTAGATGAGCAGTTCTTC
CDR3: CASSPRTVDEQFF

V: TRBV20-1
D: -
size: few
J: TRBJ2-3
DNA: TGCAGTGCTACCTCGGGGTCAGATACGCAGTATTTT
CDR3: CSATSGSDTQYF

V: TRBV11-2
D: -
size: -
J: TRBJ1-1
DNA: TGTGCCAGCAGCCCAACCCGCGGGGGCGGCTCTGAAGCTTTCTTT
CDR3: CASSPTRGGGSEAFF

V: TRBV6-6
D: -
size: few
J: TRBJ1-2
DNA: TGTGCCAGCATCCTAAGAGGGACGGGATCTTACACCTTC
CDR3: CASILRGTGSYTF

V: TRBV2
D: -
size: many
J: TRBJ2-1
DNA: TGTGCCAGCAGTGGGGGTACCCAAAAGGACCCCTACAATGAGCAGTTCTTC
CDR3: CASSGGTQKDPYNEQFF

V: TRBV7-2
D: TRBD2
size: -
J: TRBJ2-3
DNA: TGTGCCAGCAGCTCAATCATCCTGGAGCGGGGGAGGGGCACAGATACGCAGTATTTT
CDR3: CASSSIILERGRGTDTQYF

V: TRBV23-1
D: -
size: many
J: TRBJ2-7
DNA: TGCGCCAGCGGAACTAAGGGCTACGAGCAGTACTTC
CDR3: CASGTKGYEQYF

V: TRBV20-1
D: TRBD1
size: few
J: TRBJ1-2
DNA: TGCAGTGATAATTTAGACAGGGTGGATGGCTACACCTTC
CDR3: CSDNLDRVDGYTF

V: TRBV4-1
D: -
size: few
J: TRBJ1-2
DNA: TGCGCCAGCAGCCAACAACAAAACAGCAAAGGGAACTATGGCTACACCTTC
CDR3: CASSQQQNSKGNYGYTF

V: TRBV6-2/TRBV6-3
D: TRBD1
size: few
J: TRBJ2-7
DNA: TGTGCCAGCAGTCTCCGGGACAGAGGCCACGAGCAGTACTTC
CDR3: CASSLRDRGHEQYF

V: TRBV3-1
D: -
size: -
J: TRBJ1-1
DNA: TGTGCCAGCAGCCAAGAAGGGACCGTAGTAGGTCTTCGAACTGAAGCTTTCTTT
CDR3: CASSQEGTVVGLRTEAFF

V: TRBV18
D: -
size: -
J: TRBJ2-7
DNA: TGTGCCAGCTCACTCGCAGGGAGTCTGGCCGAGCAGTACTTC
CDR3: CASSLAGSLAEQYF

V: TRBV5-6
D: -
size: -
J: TRBJ1-2
DNA: TGTGCCAGCAAAAATCCCCCTTTAACACATGGCTACACCTTC
CDR3: CASKNPPLTHGYTF

V: TRBV27
D: -
size: few
J: TRBJ1-1
DNA: TGTGCCAGCACCCCAGTTAGGGTGAACACTGAAGCTTTCTTT
CDR3: CASTPVRVNTEAFF

V: TRBV4-1
D: TRBD1
size: few
J: TRBJ1-1
DNA: TGCGCCAGCACTCCCGGACAGGGTCACACTGAAGCTTTCTTT
CDR3: CASTPGQGHTEAFF